This T cell receptor beta chain was recovered during a study of T cells in Graves' hyperthyroidism and ophthalmopathy. Findings and caveats of the study: A 13 V-J signature model discriminated ophthalmopathy versus stable hyperthyroidism.

Clinical symptoms, serum thyroxine and TRAb, thyroid ultrasound and orbital computed tomography together formed the diagnostic basis. The PBMCs studied were ones that came from about 10 ml fresh peripheral blood. Notes on this clonotype: The target antigen is unknown.

Researchers amplified the TCR beta CDR3 regions from RNA transcripts. Using the HTBI primer set, a first-round RT-PCR was run on the TCR CDR3. TCRdb ran MiXCR on the multiplex PCR reads and lists one entry per CDR3 protein. The table has roughly 500,000 distinct CDR3 sequences, roughly 13% seen once; the top ten hold almost 6%. Germline values: CDR1 SGHRS, CDR2 YFSETQ. The CDR3 is made up of 11 amino acids. V gave up 4 bases and J gave up 10 bases, with 9 bases separating them. The TCR comes from a woman in her 30s with Graves' hyperthyroidism that later progressed to Graves' ophthalmopathy. The V gene is TRBV5-1, the J gene TRBJ1-5; D call uncertain. Sequenced input: blood. The DNA of the CDR3 is TGCGCCAGCAGCGAGGAACAACCCCAGCATTTT. Amino acid sequence: CASSEEQPQHF.